The 25 T cell receptor beta chains reported below all come from one sample, sequenced in a study of blood T cell repertoires in COVID-19. TCRdb's table, derived via immunoSEQ multiplex PCR, lists solely in-frame clones and lacks some. Of over 130,000 clones listed, roughly 86% were seen once; the top ten hold under 6%. Material for sequencing was peripheral blood. These receptors all stem from a human donor in a cohort sampled during active COVID-19.

Only one count was recorded for this clone. The chain combines TRBV19 with TRBJ2-2; TRBD2 agrees at 7 bases. After removal of 3 bases from V and 5 bases from J, the junction contained 3 bases not matched to a gene. This CDR3 has 14 residues. Looked up from germline, CDR1 is LNHDA and CDR2 is SQIVND (reference sequence). The chain's CDR3 is CASSILGGTGELFF. CDR3 coding DNA: TGTGCCAGTAGTATTCTGGGAGGGACCGGGGAGCTGTTTTTT.

The gene calls are TRBV7-2 and TRBJ2-4; 7 bases line up with TRBD1. The CDR3 extends over 16 amino acids. V shed 3 bases and J 1 base; nucleotides not matched to a gene: 6. Per germline, CDR1 SGHTA and CDR2 FQGNSA. CDR3 amino acids: CASSFEGARAKNIQYF. The CDR3 region has the DNA TGTGCCAGCAGCTTCGAGGGGGCGCGTGCCAAAAACATTCAGTACTTC.

The J gene is TRBJ2-5, the V gene TRBV6-5; 7 nucleotides agree with TRBD2. Germline CDR1 MNHEY, CDR2 SVGAGI. CDR3 size: 14 residues. The junction had 8 bases not matched to a gene; V was cut back by 6 bases and J by 4 bases. This chain's CDR3 is CASSPTSAIETQYF. The CDR3 DNA sequence: TGTGCCAGCAGCCCAACTAGCGCCATAGAGACCCAGTACTTC.

The gene calls are TRBV4-1 and TRBJ1-5; D might be TRBD1 (5 bases). V lost 3 bases and J lost 12, with 18 bases in between. CDR3 size: 14 residues. The germline V gene encodes CDR1 MGHRA and CDR2 YSYEKL. DNA of the CDR3: TGCGCCAGCAGCCACACCACCGGGGAGGGGAACCAGCATTTT. This codes for CASSHTTGEGNQHF.

The rearrangement joins TRBV2 to TRBJ2-7; TRBD1 is a possible D gene (5 bases). The CDR3 spans 16 residues. V lost 1 base to trimming and J lost 2 bases, with 15 bases between them. Germline V gene sequence: CDR1 SNHLY, CDR2 FYNNEI. The CDR3 here is CASSEEGAAPTYEQYF. The CDR3 DNA reads TGTGCCAGCAGTGAAGAAGGGGCAGCGCCCACCTACGAGCAGTACTTC. Variable domain in full (rest from reference TRBV2 and TRBJ2-7): EPEVTQTPSHQVTQMGQEVILRCVPISNHLYFYWYRQILGQKVEFLVSFYNNEISEKSEIFDDQFSVERPDGSNFTLKIRSTKLEDSAMYFCASSEEGAAPTYEQYFGPGTRLTVT.

In its sample, this clone was seen many times. The chain joins TRBV2 to TRBJ1-5, with 8 bases lining up with TRBD1. In germline, CDR1 is SNHLY, CDR2 FYNNEI. The V and J ends lost 6 bases and 2 bases, in that order; junction bases with no gene match: 3. The CDR3 length is 14 residues. The CDR3 protein is CASRGTGGNQPQHF. CDR3 DNA sequence: TGTGCCAGCAGGGGGACAGGTGGCAATCAGCCCCAGCATTTT.

The rearrangement links TRBV15 to TRBJ1-2, with D maybe TRBD1 (6 bases). Trimming took 0 bases from V and 3 from J, leaving 8 bases between them. The CDR3 has 14 residues. Germline CDR1 reads LNHNV; CDR2 reads YYDKDF (reference sequence). The CDR3 is CATSRERTDYGYTF. As DNA, the CDR3 is TGTGCCACCAGCAGAGAGAGGACAGACTATGGCTACACCTTC.

The chain joins TRBV5-1 to TRBJ2-2, with TRBD1 matching over 7 bases. Germline V gene sequence: CDR1 SGHRS, CDR2 YFSETQ. CDR3 length: 16 amino acids. J was trimmed by 5 bases and V by 4 bases; bases with no gene match: 11. CDR3 in amino acids: CASSPGGSKGTGELFF. In DNA, the CDR3 is TGCGCCAGCAGCCCAGGGGGTTCCAAGGGAACCGGGGAGCTGTTTTTT.

This chain connects TRBV6-5 to TRBJ2-7; 10 bases agree with TRBD1. This CDR3 contains 14 residues. With 5 bases clipped from V and 7 bases from J, the junction kept 8 bases outside the gene matches. CDR1 is MNHEY and CDR2 is SVGAGI in the germline V gene. The CDR3 DNA follows: TGTGCCAGCAGTCCCGACAGGGGGCTTAGGGAGCAGTACTTC. Translating it yields CASSPDRGLREQYF.

The J gene is TRBJ2-7, the V gene TRBV2, with 7 positions matching TRBD2. J lost 1 base, V lost 1 base, and 1 base had no gene match. In germline, CDR1 is SNHLY, CDR2 FYNNEI. This CDR3 is built from 14 residues. The CDR3 sequence: CASSEGEGSYEQYF. DNA for the CDR3: TGTGCCAGCAGTGAAGGGGAGGGGTCCTACGAGCAGTACTTC.

A few counts support this clone. The gene calls are TRBV19 and TRBJ1-4; no firm D call. CDR1 LNHDA and CDR2 SQIVND come from the germline V gene (reference sequence). This CDR3 comprises 14 residues. Trimming shortened V by 7 bases and J by 2 bases, and 11 bases separated the two germline ends. The CDR3 loop is CASIWRRTNEKLFF. DNA of the CDR3: TGTGCCAGTATTTGGAGGCGGACTAATGAAAAACTGTTTTTT.

The chain recombines TRBV7-6 with TRBJ2-1; 11 positions match TRBD2. CDR3 length equals 16 residues. Germline values: CDR1 SGHVS, CDR2 FNYEAQ. Trimming cost V 5 bases and J 4 bases; bases outside gene matches: 7. The CDR3 loop is CASSNSGRARYNEQFF. The CDR3 DNA is TGTGCCAGCAGCAATAGCGGGAGGGCCAGGTACAATGAGCAGTTCTTC.

V usage is TRBV7-8 and J usage is TRBJ1-3, with 10 nucleotides matching TRBD1. This CDR3 is 16 amino acids long. CDR1 and CDR2 (germline): SGHVS, FQNEAQ. The J segment lost 3 bases and the V segment lost 0 bases, leaving 2 bases of the junction unmatched. The CDR3: CASSLATGGGGNTIYF. The DNA of the CDR3 is TGTGCCAGCAGCTTAGCGACAGGGGGCGGTGGAAACACCATATATTTT.

The genes are TRBV27 and TRBJ1-1; tentatively, D is TRBD1 (6 bases). Trimming left V 5 bases short and J 4 bases short, with 20 bases between. Germline assignment: CDR1 MNHEY and CDR2 SMNVEV (reference sequence). The CDR3 runs to 16 residues. The CDR3 DNA reads TGTGCCAGCAGTATCCTCTTCGGGGGGGGCCGCACTGAAGCTTTCTTT. This gives the protein CASSILFGGGRTEAFF.

The CDR3: CASSLAGQVNTGELFF. The CDR3 coding sequence is TGTGCCAGCAGCTTAGCAGGACAGGTGAACACCGGGGAGCTGTTTTTT. This chain links TRBV7-9 with TRBJ2-2; 7 nucleotides agree with TRBD1. Germline CDR1 SEHNR, CDR2 FQNEAQ (reference sequence). This CDR3 has 16 residues. With 0 bases clipped from V and 1 base from J, the junction kept 2 bases outside the gene matches.

V and J are TRBV18 and TRBJ2-7; the match to TRBD2 covers 10 bases. Trimming removed 2 bases from V and 5 bases from J; junction bases left unmatched: 9. CDR3 length equals 16 residues. The germline gives CDR1 KGHSH, CDR2 LQKENI. DNA for the CDR3: TGTGCCAGCTCACCAGAGAGCGGGAGGGCCAAGAACGAGCAGTACTTC. Translated: CASSPESGRAKNEQYF.

The rearrangement joins TRBV15 to TRBJ2-7, with D perhaps TRBD1 (5 bases). Trimming removed 0 bases from V and 4 bases from J, with 13 bases in between. Germline V gives CDR1 LNHNV, CDR2 YYDKDF (reference sequence). The CDR3 is made up of 15 amino acids. CDR3 sequence reads: CATSRDLVREYEQYF. In DNA form, the CDR3 reads TGTGCCACCAGCAGAGATTTAGTCAGGGAATACGAGCAGTACTTC.

The chain couples TRBV19 to TRBJ1-5; 12 nucleotides match TRBD1. The CDR3 contains 17 residues. In germline, CDR1 is LNHDA, CDR2 SQIVND (reference sequence). J lost 3 bases, V lost 7 bases, and 10 bases had no gene match. The CDR3 nucleotides are TGTGCCAGTAACCAATTAGGGACAGGGGGCAACAATCAGCCCCAGCATTTT. As protein: CASNQLGTGGNNQPQHF.

V is TRBV5-4 and J is TRBJ2-3, with D unresolved. This CDR3 region has 15 residues. Germline-derived CDR1 and CDR2 are SGHNT and YYREEE (reference sequence). V lost 4 bases to trimming and J lost 1 base, with 13 bases between them. The chain's CDR3 is CASSLPQKGTDTQYF. CDR3 nucleotides: TGTGCCAGCAGCCTCCCACAGAAGGGCACAGATACGCAGTATTTT.

V gene TRBV7-9 combines with J gene TRBJ2-7; 11 positions match TRBD1. The CDR3 length is 16 residues. With 1 base clipped from V and 2 bases from J, the junction kept 4 bases outside the gene matches. Germline CDR1 reads SEHNR; CDR2 reads FQNEAQ (reference sequence). Written as DNA, the CDR3 is TGTGCCAGCAGCTTAGTTTCGGGACAGGGGGCCTACGAGCAGTACTTC. Its protein is CASSLVSGQGAYEQYF.

This clone occurred a few times. The CDR3 DNA reads TGTGCCAGCAGTGAATTAGGACCGAACGCGGGAGGAAACACCATATATTTT. This gives the protein CASSELGPNAGGNTIYF. The genes are TRBV25-1 and TRBJ1-3; D call uncertain. The CDR3 is made up of 17 amino acids. Trimming stripped 1 base from V and 4 bases from J, with 17 bases between. Looked up from germline, CDR1 is MGHDK and CDR2 is SYGVNS.

V usage is TRBV2 and J usage is TRBJ2-7, with 7 bases identical to TRBD2. Germline V lookup: CDR1 SNHLY, CDR2 FYNNEI. The CDR3 runs to 13 residues. Trimming removed 7 bases from V and 2 bases from J; junction bases left unmatched: 5. CDR3 loop: CASTEREPYEQYF. DNA for the CDR3: TGTGCCAGCACAGAGCGGGAACCCTACGAGCAGTACTTC.

The chain employs TRBV3-1 (or the pseudogene TRBV3-2) and TRBJ2-7; 7 bases are a match to TRBD2. Germline lookup yields CDR1 LGHDT and CDR2 YNNKEL (reference sequence). V lost 4 bases to trimming and J lost 6 bases; unmatched junction nucleotides: 12. The CDR3 is 15 residues long. CDR3 DNA sequence: TGTGCCAGCAGCCGGTCTGGAGGACTAGGTTTCGAGCAGTACTTC. Translated: CASSRSGGLGFEQYF.

V gene TRBV7-2 combines with J gene TRBJ2-3; 9 bases are a match to TRBD2. Germline-derived CDR1 and CDR2 are SGHTA and FQGNSA. The CDR3 length is 15 residues. V shed 5 bases, J shed 3 bases, and the junction held 6 bases outside the gene matches. The CDR3 here is CASSKRTSETDTQYF. The CDR3 DNA is TGTGCCAGCAGCAAACGGACTAGCGAGACAGATACGCAGTATTTT. Full variable domain (missing parts from reference TRBV7-2 and TRBJ2-3): GAGVSQSPSNKVTEKGKDVELRCDPISGHTALYWYRQSLGQGLEFLIYFQGNSAPDKSGLPSDRFSAERTGGSVSTLTIQRTQQEDSAVYLCASSKRTSETDTQYFGPGTRLTVL.

CDR3: CASSLSAGQGHTEAFF. Here the CDR3 DNA reads TGTGCCAGCAGTTTATCGGCCGGACAGGGTCACACTGAAGCTTTCTTT. The chain carries TRBV27 and TRBJ1-1; 8 bases are shared with TRBD1. The V gene's germline CDR1 is MNHEY and CDR2 SMNVEV (reference sequence). V lost 0 bases, J lost 3 bases, and 6 bases stayed unmatched. The CDR3 sequence is 16 residues long.